The 30 T cell receptor beta chains below were found in one sample sequenced in a study of cytomegalovirus exposure and HLA in healthy donors. PCR was performed using 60 Vbeta and 13 Jbeta primers. The method was immunoSEQ multiplex PCR; TCRdb's version includes in-frame clones alone and lacks a portion of them. The data hold roughly 90,000 clones, with around 82% observed a single time. Sequenced sample: PBMCs. The receptor set was obtained from a man aged 30-40 years in good health and CMV-seropositive.

The chain is built from TRBV28 and TRBJ2-6, with 9 bases that match TRBD1. The CDR3 contains 17 residues. The V segment lost 5 bases and the J segment 0 bases; nucleotides outside the gene matches: 5. Germline CDR1 reads MDHEN; CDR2 reads SYDVKM. The CDR3 region is CASSARDRDSGANVLTF. DNA for the CDR3: TGTGCCAGCAGTGCCAGGGACAGGGACTCTGGGGCCAACGTCCTGACTTTC.

The genes are TRBV7-2 and TRBJ2-1; tentatively, D is TRBD2 (6 bases). There are 14 residues in the CDR3. Per the germline V gene, CDR1 is SGHTA and CDR2 is FQGNSA. V was cut by 3 bases and J by 2 bases, with 8 bases left in between. CDR3 sequence (DNA): TGTGCCAGCAGCTTTGGCGGGACCTACAATGAGCAGTTCTTC. Its protein product is CASSFGGTYNEQFF.

The chain is built from TRBV6-4 and TRBJ1-1; 7 positions match TRBD1. V was pared by 6 bases and J by 0 bases, with 4 bases of the junction left unmatched. Germline values: CDR1 MRHNA, CDR2 SNTAGT. CDR3 length equals 14 residues. CDR3 DNA: TGTGCCAGCAGCGCAGACAGGGTGAACACTGAAGCTTTCTTT. It yields the protein CASSADRVNTEAFF.

The chain is built from TRBV18 and TRBJ2-5, with D unresolved. V was cut by 3 bases and J by 3 bases, with 2 bases left in between. Germline values: CDR1 KGHSH, CDR2 LQKENI. The CDR3 extends over 11 amino acids. Here the CDR3 reads CASSPKETQYF. The DNA for the CDR3 is TGTGCCAGCTCACCCAAAGAGACCCAGTACTTC.

This chain links TRBV29-1 with TRBJ1-5; the D gene is possibly TRBD1 (5 bases). Germline V gene lookup returns CDR1 SQVTM and CDR2 ANQGSEA. V lost 3 bases, J lost 0 bases, and 6 bases lay in between. CDR3 length: 13 amino acids. The CDR3 nucleotides read TGCAGCGTTGAGCAGGGTAGCAATCAGCCCCAGCATTTT. Translated, it gives CSVEQGSNQPQHF.

This rearrangement joins TRBV7-2 to TRBJ1-4; no reliable D call. This CDR3 is built from 14 residues. V was pared by 6 bases and J by 10 bases, with 18 bases between. CDR1 SGHTA and CDR2 FQGNSA come from the germline V gene. The CDR3 region is CASSGGYPYGKLFF. The CDR3 bases are TGTGCCAGCAGTGGAGGGTACCCCTATGGAAAACTGTTTTTT. Full variable domain (missing parts from reference TRBV7-2 and TRBJ1-4): GAGVSQSPSNKVTEKGKDVELRCDPISGHTALYWYRQSLGQGLEFLIYFQGNSAPDKSGLPSDRFSAERTGGSVSTLTIQRTQQEDSAVYLCASSGGYPYGKLFFGSGTQLSVL.

V usage is TRBV6-5 and J usage is TRBJ2-3, with D maybe TRBD2 (6 bases). The germline V gene encodes CDR1 MNHEY and CDR2 SVGAGI. CDR3 size: 14 residues. V gave up 4 bases and J gave up 4 bases, with 12 bases separating them. CDR3 loop: CASSSGTRPDTQYF. CDR3 coding DNA: TGTGCCAGCAGTTCCGGGACTCGTCCAGATACGCAGTATTTT.

The chain has TRBV18 and TRBJ1-2; TRBD1 matches at 8 bases. The V and J ends lost 5 bases and 4 bases, in that order; junction bases with no gene match: 9. Germline CDR1 KGHSH, CDR2 LQKENI. CDR3 length: 15 residues. In DNA, the CDR3 is TGTGCCAGCTCATCTAAGGACAGGGCCCCCTATGGCTACACCTTC. Translated, it gives CASSSKDRAPYGYTF. Complete variable domain (other parts from reference TRBV18 and TRBJ1-2): NAGVMQNPRHLVRRRGQEARLRCSPMKGHSHVYWYRQLPEEGLKFMVYLQKENIIDESGMPKERFSAEFPKEGPSILRIQQVVRGDSAAYFCASSSKDRAPYGYTFGSGTRLTVV.

The chain employs TRBV2 and TRBJ2-5; tentatively, D is TRBD1 (5 bases). The DNA end is a closer match to TRBJ2-7, so the J assignment may be wrong. The CDR3 length is 13 residues. The germline V gene has CDR1 SNHLY and CDR2 FYNNEI. CDR3 nucleotides: TGTGCCAGTTTCAGGGATCCTACCTACGAGCAGTACTTC. This sequence encodes CASFRDPTYEQYF.

The chain uses TRBV7-2 and TRBJ1-5, with 7 bases identical to TRBD1. After removal of 5 bases from V and 0 bases from J, the junction contained 7 bases not matched to a gene. Germline CDR1 and CDR2: SGHTA and FQGNSA. The CDR3 loop spans 16 amino acids. CDR3: CASSPGQASSNQPQHF. CDR3 nucleotides: TGTGCCAGCAGCCCCGGACAGGCCAGTAGCAATCAGCCCCAGCATTTT.

This clone was observed a single time. Other DNA sequences of this sample code for an identical CDR3. V is TRBV28 and J is TRBJ2-3, with 10 bases fitting TRBD2. This CDR3 spans 15 amino acids. Germline loops: CDR1 MDHEN, CDR2 SYDVKM. V shed 6 bases, J shed 0 bases, and the junction held 3 bases outside the gene matches. The CDR3 spells CASSRTSGSTDTQYF. The DNA for the CDR3 is TGTGCCAGCAGCAGGACTAGCGGCAGCACAGATACGCAGTATTTT.

The V gene is TRBV7-6, the J gene TRBJ2-1; 12 bases are shared with TRBD2. The length of the CDR3 is 16 residues. V shed 5 bases, J shed 3 bases, and the junction held 5 bases outside the gene matches. In germline, CDR1 is SGHVS, CDR2 FNYEAQ. This chain's CDR3 is CASSPVLAGGYNEQFF. The CDR3 region has the DNA TGTGCCAGCAGCCCCGTACTAGCGGGAGGCTACAATGAGCAGTTCTTC.

The chain recombines TRBV11-2 with TRBJ2-1; perhaps TRBD2 as D (5 bases). V was clipped by 2 bases and J by 6 bases, with 11 bases between them. This CDR3 region has 14 residues. The germline V gene encodes CDR1 SGHAT and CDR2 FQNNGV. CDR3 protein: CASSLQRAANEQFF. DNA of the CDR3: TGTGCCAGCAGCTTACAGAGGGCTGCCAATGAGCAGTTCTTC.

The sample holds a few counts of this clone. The chain couples TRBV7-9 to TRBJ2-7; no clear D gene. The CDR3 is 14 amino acids. CDR1 and CDR2 from the germline V gene are SEHNR and FQNEAQ (reference sequence). Trimming left V 1 base short and J 6 bases short, with 13 bases between. Here the CDR3 DNA reads TGTGCCAGCAGCTTAGATGAGAGCCGTGTCGAGCAGTACTTC. Amino acids: CASSLDESRVEQYF.

The chain recombines TRBV6-1 with TRBJ2-5, with 14 bases fitting TRBD2. The CDR3 runs 16 residues. CDR1 and CDR2 (germline): MNHNS, SASEGT. Trimming took 4 bases from V and 5 from J; bases not matched to a gene: 6. CDR3 in amino acids: CASSGKGTSGSETQYF. The CDR3 coding sequence is TGTGCCAGCAGTGGAAAAGGGACTAGCGGGAGCGAGACCCAGTACTTC.

This clone was observed a single time. The chain combines TRBV6-1 with TRBJ2-7, with TRBD2 identical over 10 bases. The CDR3 runs 16 residues. Germline CDR1 is MNHNS and CDR2 is SASEGT. The J segment lost 5 bases and the V segment lost 6 bases, leaving 13 bases of the junction unmatched. CDR3 DNA sequence: TGTGCCAGCAGGGAACAGCTAGCGGGAGTATTCGACGAGCAGTACTTC. It encodes CASREQLAGVFDEQYF.

J is TRBJ2-7 and V is TRBV19; maybe TRBD2 (5 bases). Trimming removed 3 bases at V and 5 bases at J, with 11 bases between. CDR1 and CDR2 from the germline V gene are LNHDA and SQIVND (reference sequence). This CDR3 spans 13 amino acids. DNA of the CDR3: TGTGCCAGTAGTATTCTAGTCGGGGACGAGCAGTACTTC. Its translation: CASSILVGDEQYF.

The chain is built from TRBV7-9 and TRBJ2-7; perhaps TRBD2 as D (6 bases). The CDR3 length is 14 residues. Germline-derived CDR1 and CDR2 are SEHNR and FQNEAQ (reference sequence). V gave up 5 bases and J gave up 8 bases, with 19 bases separating them. CDR3 coding DNA: TGTGCCAGCAGCCCCCGGGACTGGAGTACCAAGCAGTACTTC. It specifies CASSPRDWSTKQYF.

The rearrangement uses TRBV9 and TRBJ2-3; TRBD2 aligns across 11 bases. The CDR3 spans 16 residues. The junction had 9 bases not matched to a gene; V was cut back by 3 bases and J by 6 bases. Germline V CDR1 and CDR2: SGDLS, YYNGEE. The CDR3 DNA reads as TGTGCCAGCAGCGAGACTAGCGGGACGACATTGGATACGCAGTATTTT. Its translation is CASSETSGTTLDTQYF.

The sample holds a few counts of this clone. The chain is built from TRBV4-1 and TRBJ2-2; tentative D call: TRBD2 (6 bases). Trimming took off 4 bases at V and 0 bases at J, with 15 bases between the two ends. CDR3 length: 17 residues. Germline lookup yields CDR1 MGHRA and CDR2 YSYEKL. DNA of the CDR3: TGCGCCAGCAGCCCCAAGATCCCGGGGGCGAACACCGGGGAGCTGTTTTTT. Its translation: CASSPKIPGANTGELFF.

V is TRBV27 and J is TRBJ2-2; D ambiguous. Germline V lookup: CDR1 MNHEY, CDR2 SMNVEV (reference sequence). The V end lost 2 bases, the J end lost 1 base, and 2 bases lay between the germline ends. The CDR3 is 13 residues long. The CDR3 protein is CASSLLNTGELFF. The CDR3 DNA follows: TGTGCCAGCAGTTTACTGAACACCGGGGAGCTGTTTTTT.

The V and J genes are TRBV27 and TRBJ2-5, with D perhaps TRBD2 (5 bases). This CDR3 is 14 amino acids long. The ends were cut back, 7 bases at V and 11 bases at J, with 23 bases in the middle. Germline CDR1 MNHEY, CDR2 SMNVEV (reference sequence). The CDR3 bases are TGTGCCAGCACCGCAATATCCGGGATTGGGGAGCAGTACTTC. As protein: CASTAISGIGEQYF.

CDR3: CASSETGTVGEKLFF. The CDR3 nucleotides read TGTGCCAGCAGTGAGACCGGGACAGTAGGGGAAAAACTGTTTTTT. The rearrangement links TRBV25-1 to TRBJ1-4, with 7 bases that match TRBD1. J lost 8 bases, V lost 3 bases, and 9 bases had no gene match. Per the germline V gene, CDR1 is MGHDK and CDR2 is SYGVNS. The CDR3 spans 15 residues.

V is TRBV4-3 and J is TRBJ1-5, with a tentative D call TRBD1 (6 bases). Trimming pared 4 bases from V and 7 bases from J, leaving 11 bases between. Germline assignment: CDR1 LGHNA and CDR2 YSLEER. The CDR3 totals 13 residues. The chain's CDR3 is CASSPNREQPQHF. The DNA of the CDR3 is TGCGCCAGCAGCCCTAACAGGGAACAGCCCCAGCATTTT.

A few counts support this clone. The chain uses TRBV10-3 and TRBJ2-7; D is unresolved. In germline, CDR1 is ENHRY, CDR2 SYGVKD. V lost 8 bases and J 3 bases, leaving 5 bases between the germline ends. This CDR3 comprises 10 residues. CDR3 sequence (DNA): TGTGCCATCGGAGTCTACGAGCAGTACTTC. Translation gives CAIGVYEQYF.

This chain joins TRBV4-2 and TRBJ2-7; 13 nucleotides agree with TRBD2. The CDR3 is 21 residues long. The junction had 25 bases not matched to a gene; V was cut back by 4 bases and J by 7 bases. Germline CDR1 is LGHNA and CDR2 is YNFKEQ. The CDR3 DNA sequence: TGTGCCAGCAGCCCCGCCGGTTCCGGGACTAGCGGGACAAGGACACCTCGAGAGCAGTACTTC. Translating it yields CASSPAGSGTSGTRTPREQYF.

The chain couples TRBV28 to TRBJ2-7; D unresolved. V was cut by 5 bases and J by 4 bases, with 12 bases left in between. The CDR3 has 13 residues. Per germline, CDR1 MDHEN and CDR2 SYDVKM. In DNA, the CDR3 is TGTGCCAGCAGTCCCGCTGACACATACGAGCAGTACTTC. This sequence encodes CASSPADTYEQYF.

The J gene is TRBJ2-1, the V gene TRBV20-1, with 9 bases fitting TRBD2. CDR3 size: 11 residues. CDR1 DFQATT and CDR2 SNEGSKA come from the germline V gene (reference sequence). With 4 bases clipped from V and 10 bases from J, the junction kept 2 bases outside the gene matches. CDR3 sequence: CSAKREAEQFF. In DNA form, the CDR3 reads TGCAGTGCTAAGCGGGAGGCCGAGCAGTTCTTC.

The genes are TRBV30 and TRBJ2-6; D not resolved. CDR3 length: 16 amino acids. The V gene's germline CDR1 is GTSNPN and CDR2 SVGIG (reference sequence). With 4 bases removed from V and 1 base from J, the gap between germline ends came to 14 bases. The CDR3 region has the DNA TGTGCCTGGAATTTTGCCCGGGTATCTGGGGCCAACGTCCTGACTTTC. Translation gives CAWNFARVSGANVLTF.

This clone was seen only once. The chain joins TRBV19 to TRBJ1-5, with 7 bases identical to TRBD1. The CDR3 is 17 amino acids. From germline, CDR1 is LNHDA and CDR2 SQIVND (reference sequence). Unmatched junction bases numbered 13, after V lost 5 bases and J lost 3 bases. The CDR3 DNA follows: TGTGCCAGTAGTCCGCGCAGACAGGGAGTAAACAATCAGCCCCAGCATTTT. Translation: CASSPRRQGVNNQPQHF.